The 18 T cell receptor beta chains reported below all come from one sample, sequenced in a study of blood T cell repertoires in COVID-19. Generated by immunoSEQ multiplex PCR, the TCRdb table keeps only in-frame clones and is missing some. In the table there are about 80,000 clones, about four fifths of which are singletons. The specimen was peripheral blood. These receptors all come from a woman between 35 and 50 years old with active or convalescent COVID-19.

The rearrangement joins TRBV2 to TRBJ1-2; TRBD1 is a possible D gene (5 bases). V lost 3 bases to trimming and J lost 4 bases, with 12 bases between them. The CDR3 sequence is 14 residues long. Germline values: CDR1 SNHLY, CDR2 FYNNEI. In nucleotides, the CDR3 is TGTGCCAGCAGTGACAGGGATCCCCTCTATGGCTACACCTTC. It translates to CASSDRDPLYGYTF. Together with reference TRBV2 and TRBJ1-2, the CDR3 gives the full variable domain: EPEVTQTPSHQVTQMGQEVILRCVPISNHLYFYWYRQILGQKVEFLVSFYNNEISEKSEIFDDQFSVERPDGSNFTLKIRSTKLEDSAMYFCASSDRDPLYGYTFGSGTRLTVV.

The chain links TRBV7-9 to TRBJ2-3, with D perhaps TRBD2 (5 bases). V was cut by 3 bases and J by 4 bases, with 8 bases left in between. Germline V CDR1 and CDR2: SEHNR, FQNEAQ (reference sequence). The CDR3 consists of 13 residues. The CDR3 protein is CASSFPSSDTQYF. The CDR3 DNA sequence: TGTGCCAGCAGCTTCCCTAGCTCAGATACGCAGTATTTT.

V is TRBV11-2 and J is TRBJ1-5; maybe TRBD1 (6 bases). V was trimmed by 2 bases and J by 1 base, leaving 12 bases between them. Germline CDR1 is SGHAT and CDR2 is FQNNGV. The CDR3 is 16 amino acids. The CDR3 protein is CASSLSGDTSNQPQHF. Here the CDR3 DNA reads TGTGCCAGCAGCTTATCAGGGGATACCAGCAATCAGCCCCAGCATTTT.

V usage is TRBV19 and J usage is TRBJ1-2; a possible D gene is TRBD1 (5 bases). This CDR3 is built from 16 residues. Germline loops: CDR1 LNHDA, CDR2 SQIVND (reference sequence). The V and J ends lost 4 bases and 1 base respectively, with 16 bases between them. CDR3 loop: CASSRGGTPLNYGYTF. The CDR3 bases are TGTGCCAGTAGTAGGGGGGGGACTCCCCTTAACTATGGCTACACCTTC.

The chain carries TRBV4-2 and TRBJ2-1; 8 nucleotides align to TRBD1. The CDR3 sequence is 15 residues long. Per the germline V gene, CDR1 is LGHNA and CDR2 is YNFKEQ. V lost 3 bases to trimming and J lost 5 bases; unmatched junction nucleotides: 6. The CDR3 nucleotides are TGTGCCAGCAGCCACCAGGAGACAGGGGACAATGAGCAGTTCTTC. Translation: CASSHQETGDNEQFF.

The chain uses TRBV2 and TRBJ1-2; 7 positions match TRBD1. V was pared by 8 bases and J by 7 bases, with 7 bases of the junction left unmatched. The germline V gene encodes CDR1 SNHLY and CDR2 FYNNEI. The CDR3 loop spans 12 amino acids. CDR3 amino acids: CASREGALGYTF. The CDR3 nucleotides read TGTGCCAGCCGAGAGGGGGCGCTTGGCTACACCTTC.

The genes are TRBV10-3 and TRBJ2-1; TRBD2 matches at 13 bases. The trim removed 2 bases at V and 9 bases at J, leaving 7 bases unmatched. CDR1 is ENHRY and CDR2 is SYGVKD in the germline V gene. This CDR3 has 16 amino acids. Here the CDR3 DNA reads TGTGCCATCAGTGAGACCACTAGCGGGAGGGCCGGTGAGCAGTTCTTC. Translation: CAISETTSGRAGEQFF.

This clone has more than one count but fewer than ten. The rearrangement uses TRBV18 and TRBJ2-6; the D is unclear. This CDR3 has 17 residues. Trimming cost V 4 bases and J 4 bases, with 17 bases left between them. CDR1 KGHSH and CDR2 LQKENI come from the germline V gene. In nucleotides, the CDR3 is TGTGCCAGCTCACGAACCCGAACAGATTCCGGGGCCAACGTCCTGACTTTC. Translation: CASSRTRTDSGANVLTF. Together with reference TRBV18 and TRBJ2-6, the CDR3 gives the full variable domain: NAGVMQNPRHLVRRRGQEARLRCSPMKGHSHVYWYRQLPEEGLKFMVYLQKENIIDESGMPKERFSAEFPKEGPSILRIQQVVRGDSAAYFCASSRTRTDSGANVLTFGAGSRLTVL.

The gene calls are TRBV7-9 and TRBJ2-2, with a weak D call TRBD1 (5 bases). The V gene lost 5 bases and the J gene lost 1 base, with 20 bases spanning the gap. Germline values: CDR1 SEHNR, CDR2 FQNEAQ (reference sequence). The CDR3 spans 18 residues. The CDR3 spells CASSGQTKGDRNTGELFF. The CDR3 coding sequence is TGTGCCAGCAGCGGACAAACGAAGGGCGACCGGAACACCGGGGAGCTGTTTTTT.

This clone was detected a few times. CDR3 residues: CASSQSADRGNYEQYF. The CDR3 DNA reads TGTGCCAGCAGCCAATCGGCGGACAGGGGAAATTACGAGCAGTACTTC. The chain is built from TRBV5-4 and TRBJ2-7; 9 bases are a match to TRBD1. Germline CDR1 is SGHNT and CDR2 is YYREEE (reference sequence). The CDR3 runs 16 residues. V shed 4 bases and J 4 bases; nucleotides not matched to a gene: 12.

This sequence joins TRBV7-2 and TRBJ2-5; 7 nucleotides agree with TRBD2. The V gene's germline CDR1 is SGHTA and CDR2 FQGNSA. The CDR3 sequence is 14 residues long. V gave up 3 bases and J gave up 4 bases; unmatched junction bases: 5. The CDR3 spells CASSFPTSRETQYF. The CDR3 nucleotides are TGTGCCAGCAGCTTTCCGACTAGCAGAGAGACCCAGTACTTC. Looking up the rest from reference TRBV7-2 and TRBJ2-5 gives the full variable domain: GAGVSQSPSNKVTEKGKDVELRCDPISGHTALYWYRQSLGQGLEFLIYFQGNSAPDKSGLPSDRFSAERTGGSVSTLTIQRTQQEDSAVYLCASSFPTSRETQYFGPGTRLLVL.

The CDR3 bases are TGTGCCAGCAGCTTCGGACTCTCTGGAAACACCATATATTTT. It codes for CASSFGLSGNTIYF. The rearrangement uses TRBV11-3 and TRBJ1-3; the D is unclear. Germline V gives CDR1 SGHNT, CDR2 YENEEA. The germline V and J ends were trimmed by 3 bases and 0 bases, with 6 bases remaining between them. The CDR3 is 14 amino acids.

This rearrangement joins TRBV6-5 to TRBJ1-6; D uncertain. Deletions cut 0 bases from V and 9 bases from J, with 12 bases between. Germline assignment: CDR1 MNHEY and CDR2 SVGAGI. CDR3 length equals 15 residues. CDR3 DNA sequence: TGTGCCAGCAGTTACTCTCGGGTCTTGGGTTCACCCCTCCACTTT. This codes for CASSYSRVLGSPLHF.

This rearrangement joins TRBV28 to TRBJ2-7, with D perhaps matching TRBD2 (6 bases). Deletions cut 4 bases from V and 6 bases from J, with 16 bases between. Germline V gene lookup returns CDR1 MDHEN and CDR2 SYDVKM. The CDR3 covers 14 residues. The CDR3 DNA sequence: TGTGCCAGCAGTTCCGGGAGCCCGCCTCTCGAGCAGTACTTC. Translating it yields CASSSGSPPLEQYF.

The chain uses TRBV18 and TRBJ2-2, with D maybe TRBD1 (5 bases). V lost 0 bases and J lost 11, with 7 bases in between. The CDR3 is made up of 12 amino acids. Germline values: CDR1 KGHSH, CDR2 LQKENI. The CDR3, as DNA: TGTGCCAGCTCACCACCGCAGGGAGAGCTGTTTTTT. Translating it yields CASSPPQGELFF.

V usage is TRBV9 and J usage is TRBJ2-3; D gene unclear. Germline V lookup: CDR1 SGDLS, CDR2 YYNGEE. CDR3 length: 14 residues. V was pared by 2 bases and J by 0 bases, with 7 bases between. As DNA, the CDR3 is TGTGCCAGCAGCGTTGAGCCCAGCACAGATACGCAGTATTTT. Protein sequence: CASSVEPSTDTQYF.

The chain has TRBV5-4 and TRBJ2-7; D possibly corresponds to TRBD2 (6 bases). Trimming took off 0 bases at V and 2 bases at J, with 9 bases between the two ends. This CDR3 spans 14 amino acids. From germline, CDR1 is SGHNT and CDR2 YYREEE (reference sequence). This CDR3 reads CASSLVGRPYEQYF. CDR3 DNA: TGTGCCAGCAGCTTGGTCGGGAGACCCTACGAGCAGTACTTC. Complete variable domain (other parts from reference TRBV5-4 and TRBJ2-7): ETGVTQSPTHLIKTRGQQVTLRCSSQSGHNTVSWYQQALGQGPQFIFQYYREEENGRGNFPPRFSGLQFPNYSSELNVNALELDDSALYLCASSLVGRPYEQYFGPGTRLTVT.

The rearrangement joins TRBV3-1 (or the pseudogene TRBV3-2) to TRBJ2-7, with 14 bases lining up with TRBD2. CDR1 LGHDT and CDR2 YNNKEL come from the germline V gene (reference sequence). The V gene end was trimmed by 4 bases and the J gene end by 9 bases; junction bases not matched to a gene: 8. The CDR3 length is 15 residues. The CDR3, as DNA: TGTGCCAGCAGCCTCCAGACTAGCGGGAGGGCCTTGCAGTACTTC. Protein sequence: CASSLQTSGRALQYF.